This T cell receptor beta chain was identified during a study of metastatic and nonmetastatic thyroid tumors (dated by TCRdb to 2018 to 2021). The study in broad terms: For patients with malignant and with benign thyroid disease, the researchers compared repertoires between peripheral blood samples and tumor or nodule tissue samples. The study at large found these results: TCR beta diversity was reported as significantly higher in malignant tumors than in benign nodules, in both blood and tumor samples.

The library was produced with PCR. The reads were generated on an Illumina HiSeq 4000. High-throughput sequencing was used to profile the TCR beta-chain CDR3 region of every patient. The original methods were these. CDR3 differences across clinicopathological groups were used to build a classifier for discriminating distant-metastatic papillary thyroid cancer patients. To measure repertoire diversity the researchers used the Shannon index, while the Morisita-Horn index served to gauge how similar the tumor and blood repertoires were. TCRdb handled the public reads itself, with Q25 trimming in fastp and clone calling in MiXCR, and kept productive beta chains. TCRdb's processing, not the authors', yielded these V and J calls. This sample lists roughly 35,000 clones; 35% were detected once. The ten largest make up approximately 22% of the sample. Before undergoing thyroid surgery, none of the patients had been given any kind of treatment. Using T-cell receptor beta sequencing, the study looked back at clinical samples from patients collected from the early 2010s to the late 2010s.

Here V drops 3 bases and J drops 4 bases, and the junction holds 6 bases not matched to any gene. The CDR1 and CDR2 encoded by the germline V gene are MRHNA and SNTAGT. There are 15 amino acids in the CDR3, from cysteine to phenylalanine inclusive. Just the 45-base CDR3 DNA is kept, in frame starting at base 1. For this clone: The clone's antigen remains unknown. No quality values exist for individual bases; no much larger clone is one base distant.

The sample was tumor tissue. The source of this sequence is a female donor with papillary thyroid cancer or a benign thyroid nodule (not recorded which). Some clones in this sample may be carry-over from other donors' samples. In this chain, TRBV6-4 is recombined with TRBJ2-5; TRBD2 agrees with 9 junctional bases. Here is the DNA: TGTGCCAGCAGTGAGTCTAGCGGGACGGGAGAGACCCAGTACTTC. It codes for CASSESSGTGETQYF.